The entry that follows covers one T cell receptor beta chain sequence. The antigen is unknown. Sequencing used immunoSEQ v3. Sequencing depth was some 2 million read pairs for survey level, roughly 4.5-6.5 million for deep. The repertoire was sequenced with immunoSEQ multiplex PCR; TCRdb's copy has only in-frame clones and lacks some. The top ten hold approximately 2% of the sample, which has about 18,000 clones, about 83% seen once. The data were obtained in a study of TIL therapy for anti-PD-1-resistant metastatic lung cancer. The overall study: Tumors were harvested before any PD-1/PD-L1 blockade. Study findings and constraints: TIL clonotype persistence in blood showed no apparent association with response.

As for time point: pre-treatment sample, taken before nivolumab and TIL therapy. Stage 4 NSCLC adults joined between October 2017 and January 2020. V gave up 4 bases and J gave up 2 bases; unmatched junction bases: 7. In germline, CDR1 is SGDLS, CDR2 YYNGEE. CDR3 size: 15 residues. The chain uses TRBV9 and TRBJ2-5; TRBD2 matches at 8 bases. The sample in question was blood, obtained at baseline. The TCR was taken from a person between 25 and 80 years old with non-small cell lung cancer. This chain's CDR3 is CASSLQAGVQETQYF. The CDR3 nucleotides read TGTGCCAGCAGCCTTCAAGCGGGGGTACAAGAGACCCAGTACTTC.